This passage covers 23 T cell receptor beta chains from one sample sequenced in a study of T cells in Graves' hyperthyroidism and ophthalmopathy. Amplification yielded TCR beta CDR3 regions, with RNA transcripts as the source. A first-round RT-PCR of the TCR CDR3 used the HTBI primer set. TCRdb redid the calling of the multiplex PCR reads with MiXCR, one entry per CDR3 protein. The profile shows about 600,000 distinct CDR3 sequences, 15% to 20% of them singletons. What was sequenced was blood. The receptors come from a woman in her forties with Graves' ophthalmopathy.

This clonotype was recorded many times. The chain employs TRBV12-3 or TRBV12-4 and TRBJ2-1; D possibly corresponds to TRBD2 (6 bases). The CDR3 runs to 15 residues. Trimming removed 7 bases from V and 2 bases from J, with 15 bases in between. The CDR3 DNA sequence: TGTGCCAGCACCCCAGCGGGCCTTACCTACAATGAGCAGTTCTTC. It codes for CASTPAGLTYNEQFF.

V gene TRBV7-2 combines with J gene TRBJ2-3, with D possibly being TRBD1 (5 bases). The CDR3 sequence is 15 residues long. CDR1 and CDR2 (germline): SGHTA, FQGNSA. V lost 4 bases and J 2 bases, leaving 13 bases between the germline ends. The CDR3 protein is CASSSRQSITDTQYF. In DNA form, the CDR3 reads TGTGCCAGCAGCTCCCGACAGAGTATCACAGATACGCAGTATTTT.

This clonotype was seen repeatedly, ten times or more. The CDR3 coding sequence is TGTGCCAGCAGCTACCTTCGCGAGGGCACTGAAGCTTTCTTT. This gives the protein CASSYLREGTEAFF. The chain couples TRBV3-1 to TRBJ1-1, with D hard to call. V gave up 5 bases and J gave up 4 bases, with 14 bases separating them. CDR1 LGHDT and CDR2 YNNKEL come from the germline V gene (reference sequence). The CDR3 extends over 14 amino acids.

This clonotype was found many times. The chain has TRBV30 and TRBJ1-4; a weak D match, TRBD1 (6 bases). There are 13 residues in the CDR3. Germline V gene lookup returns CDR1 GTSNPN and CDR2 SVGIG (reference sequence). The V gene lost 3 bases and the J gene lost 3 bases, with 8 bases spanning the gap. Here the CDR3 reads CAWRQGPNEKLFF. The CDR3 region has the DNA TGTGCCTGGAGGCAGGGGCCTAATGAAAAACTGTTTTTT.

In this sample, this clonotype turned up many times. The genes are TRBV3-1 and TRBJ2-1, with D unresolved. V gave up 0 bases and J gave up 7 bases, with 10 bases separating them. Germline loops: CDR1 LGHDT, CDR2 YNNKEL (reference sequence). CDR3 size: 14 residues. The CDR3 bases are TGTGCCAGCAGCCAAGAAGCAGGAATTAATGAGCAGTTCTTC. It specifies CASSQEAGINEQFF.

This clonotype came up a few times. This may arise from a read error, as a much more abundant clone is one base away. The V and J genes are TRBV5-1 and TRBJ1-1; D might be TRBD1 (5 bases). The CDR3 is made up of 14 amino acids. CDR1 SGHRS and CDR2 YFSETQ come from the germline V gene. The CDR3 here is CAGSADTPNTEAFF. The CDR3 DNA follows: TGCGCCGGCAGCGCGGACACACCGAACACTGAAGCTTTCTTT.

This clonotype has only a few counts. The chain joins TRBV5-8 to TRBJ1-5; D possibly corresponds to TRBD1 (6 bases). The V gene lost 6 bases and the J gene lost 7 bases, with 26 bases spanning the gap. Germline V gene lookup returns CDR1 SGHTS and CDR2 YDEGEE. The CDR3 is made up of 17 amino acids. The CDR3 here is CASIPLVGGKTQQPQHF. The DNA for the CDR3 is TGTGCCAGCATCCCCCTGGTCGGGGGCAAAACCCAGCAGCCCCAGCATTTT. Variable domain in full (rest from reference TRBV5-8 and TRBJ1-5): EAGVTQSPTHLIKTRGQQATLRCSPISGHTSVYWYQQALGLGLQFLLWYDEGEERNRGNFPPRFSGRQFPNYSSELNVNALELEDSALYLCASIPLVGGKTQQPQHFGDGTRLSIL.

The table lists this clonotype with a few counts. The V and J genes are TRBV30 and TRBJ1-1, with TRBD1 identical over 9 bases. V shed 7 bases and J 4 bases; nucleotides not matched to a gene: 10. Germline V lookup: CDR1 GTSNPN, CDR2 SVGIG (reference sequence). The CDR3 totals 14 residues. As DNA, the CDR3 is TGTGCCTTTATACAGGGGGCGCTGGGCACTGAAGCTTTCTTT. Protein: CAFIQGALGTEAFF. Drawing the rest from reference TRBV30 and TRBJ1-1, the complete variable domain is SQTIHQWPATLVQPVGSPLSLECTVEGTSNPNLYWYRQAAGRGLQLLFYSVGIGQISSEVPQNLSASRPQDRQFILSSKKLLLSDSGFYLCAFIQGALGTEAFFGQGTRLTVV.

This clonotype has ten or more counts. The chain is built from TRBV5-6 and TRBJ2-7, with 7 nucleotides matching TRBD2. V dropped 2 bases and J dropped 6; count of bases not matched to a gene: 8. CDR1 is SGHDT, CDR2 YYEEEE, per germline. This CDR3 comprises 14 residues. CDR3 sequence reads: CASSFGRGRFEQYF. CDR3 in DNA: TGTGCCAGCAGCTTTGGGAGGGGAAGGTTCGAGCAGTACTTC.

The table lists this clonotype with a few counts. The chain combines TRBV19 with TRBJ1-3; possibly TRBD1 for D (5 bases). CDR1 is LNHDA and CDR2 is SQIVND in the germline V gene (reference sequence). This CDR3 is built from 15 residues. The germline V and J ends were trimmed by 4 bases and 0 bases, with 10 bases remaining between them. The DNA for the CDR3 is TGTGCCAGTAGTACCGGGACGGACTCTGGAAACACCATATATTTT. It translates to CASSTGTDSGNTIYF.

This clonotype was recorded a few times. The CDR3 DNA reads TGTGCCAGCAGCGGAGGAGTAAGCTCTGGAAACACCATATATTTT. Its protein is CASSGGVSSGNTIYF. The chain links TRBV11-1 to TRBJ1-3; D is ambiguous. CDR3 size: 15 residues. V was clipped by 5 bases and J by 0 bases, with 11 bases between them. Germline V gene sequence: CDR1 SGHAT, CDR2 FQDESV (reference sequence).

The sample holds a few counts of this clonotype. The V and J genes are TRBV5-5 and TRBJ2-3; 7 bases align to TRBD2. The CDR3 runs to 15 residues. CDR1 is SGHKS, CDR2 YYEKEE, per germline (reference sequence). V lost 6 bases to trimming and J lost 2 bases; unmatched junction nucleotides: 9. The CDR3 here is CASTRPGLNTDTQYF. The CDR3, as DNA: TGTGCCAGCACTAGACCGGGACTAAACACAGATACGCAGTATTTT.

This chain connects TRBV6-1 to TRBJ1-1, with D unclear. Germline values: CDR1 MNHNS, CDR2 SASEGT. The V and J ends lost 7 bases and 1 base respectively, with 13 bases between them. The CDR3 runs 14 residues. The DNA of the CDR3 is TGTGCCAGCACCCTAAACGGACCGAACACTGAAGCTTTCTTT. Residues: CASTLNGPNTEAFF.

This clonotype was found many times. The chain couples TRBV5-1 to TRBJ2-1; D gene ambiguous. CDR1 is SGHRS, CDR2 YFSETQ, per germline. V was shortened by 0 bases and J by 3 bases, with 7 bases between the two germline ends. The CDR3 consists of 14 residues. CDR3 DNA: TGCGCCAGCAGCTTGGTTACGGTCTACAATGAGCAGTTCTTC. Its translation: CASSLVTVYNEQFF. Full variable domain (outside the CDR3, taken from reference TRBV5-1 and TRBJ2-1): KAGVTQTPRYLIKTRGQQVTLSCSPISGHRSVSWYQQTPGQGLQFLFEYFSETQRNKGNFPGRFSGRQFSNSRSEMNVSTLELGDSALYLCASSLVTVYNEQFFGPGTRLTVL.

This clonotype was seen at least ten times. The chain couples TRBV28 to TRBJ1-2, with 7 bases that match TRBD1. Trimming at V came to 7 bases and at J to 5 bases, leaving 13 bases not matched to a gene. This CDR3 contains 15 residues. CDR1 and CDR2 from the germline V gene are MDHEN and SYDVKM. CDR3 sequence reads: CASTISRQGPYGYTF. CDR3 sequence (DNA): TGTGCCAGCACCATATCCCGACAGGGTCCTTATGGCTACACCTTC.

This clonotype was seen ten or more times. The gene calls are TRBV18 and TRBJ2-1; D ambiguous. Between the trimmed V and J ends, which lost 4 bases and 8 bases, there was a span of 9 bases. The V gene's germline CDR1 is KGHSH and CDR2 LQKENI. This CDR3 comprises 12 residues. CDR3 sequence: CASSLLKDEQFF. In DNA, the CDR3 is TGTGCCAGCTCACTGCTGAAGGATGAGCAGTTCTTC. The full variable domain, its missing parts supplied by reference TRBV18 and TRBJ2-1, is NAGVMQNPRHLVRRRGQEARLRCSPMKGHSHVYWYRQLPEEGLKFMVYLQKENIIDESGMPKERFSAEFPKEGPSILRIQQVVRGDSAAYFCASSLLKDEQFFGPGTRLTVL.

This clonotype was detected ten times or more. One end of the junction varies from germline; a read error may be responsible. The chain is built from TRBV7-7 and TRBJ2-1, with a weak D call TRBD2 (5 bases). CDR3 length: 14 amino acids. CDR1 is SSHAT, CDR2 FNYEAQ, per germline (reference sequence). CDR3 coding DNA: TGTGCTAGCAGCTTATTCGGGAACAACAATGAGCAGTTCTTC. Translating it yields CASSLFGNNNEQFF.

This clonotype has a count of ten or more. The V call is TRBV12-3 or TRBV12-4, the J call TRBJ1-2; 8 nucleotides agree with TRBD1. J gave up 4 bases and V 4 bases, and 8 bases lay outside the gene matches. This CDR3 is built from 15 residues. The CDR3 is CASSSAGTGIYGYTF. As DNA, the CDR3 is TGTGCCAGCAGTTCGGCCGGGACAGGAATCTATGGCTACACCTTC.

This clonotype was observed many times. The CDR3 sequence: CASSLGPSGRSYNEQFF. As DNA, the CDR3 is TGTGCCAGCAGCTTAGGGCCTAGCGGGAGGTCCTACAATGAGCAGTTCTTC. The chain has TRBV7-8 and TRBJ2-1, with 11 bases identical to TRBD2. The germline V gene encodes CDR1 SGHVS and CDR2 FQNEAQ. V shed 1 base, J shed 1 base, and the junction held 3 bases outside the gene matches. This CDR3 is 17 amino acids long.

The sample holds a few counts of this clonotype. V usage is TRBV7-3 and J usage is TRBJ2-2; maybe TRBD2 (7 bases). V lost 5 bases to trimming and J lost 7 bases, with 14 bases between them. The CDR3 sequence is 14 residues long. The germline V gene has CDR1 SGHTA and CDR2 FQGTGA. CDR3 bases: TGTGCCAGCAGCCGAGGGGGGGCCGGCGGGGAGCTGTTTTTT. Protein: CASSRGGAGGELFF.

This chain connects TRBV5-4 to TRBJ2-1; 11 nucleotides match TRBD2. CDR1 is SGHNT, CDR2 YYREEE, per germline (reference sequence). Trimming at V came to 4 bases and at J to 6 bases, leaving 6 bases not matched to a gene. The CDR3 totals 15 residues. CDR3 bases: TGTGCCAGCAGCCCCTCCGGGACTAGCGGCAATGAGCAGTTCTTC. It translates to CASSPSGTSGNEQFF.

This clonotype has only a few counts. The chain couples TRBV12-3 or TRBV12-4 to TRBJ2-3; either TRBD1 or TRBD2 may fit D (5 bases each). V dropped 5 bases and J dropped 6 bases, with 12 bases sitting between them. The CDR3 is 13 amino acids. The CDR3 reads CASSTGTADTQYF. For the CDR3, the DNA is TGTGCCAGCAGTACTGGGACGGCGGATACGCAGTATTTT.

This chain connects TRBV11-3 to TRBJ2-5, with 8 bases that match TRBD1. The trim removed 5 bases at V and 4 bases at J, leaving 12 bases unmatched. CDR3 length: 16 amino acids. Germline-derived CDR1 and CDR2 are SGHNT and YENEEA. The CDR3 DNA sequence: TGTGCCAGCAGCCAGGGCCAGGGGGCTGGTAGAGAGACCCAGTACTTC. Its translation: CASSQGQGAGRETQYF.